Shown below are 3 T cell receptor beta chains from a single sample sequenced in a study of cytomegalovirus exposure and HLA in healthy donors (dated by TCRdb to about 2017). Libraries were prepared through the immunoSEQ multiplex PCR assay. Held by TCRdb, this immuneACCESS table contains in-frame sequences only and omits some clones. Under half of the omission traces to an unresolved V gene where checked; the cause of the rest is unknown. The sample has roughly 250,000 clones on record, roughly 89% of them singletons. The ten largest clones take up roughly 0.38% of the sample. Sample: PBMCs. The receptors here all came from a woman aged 18 to 35 in good health and CMV-seronegative.

The rearrangement joins TRBV6-5 to TRBJ1-3; D not resolved. This CDR3 spans 14 amino acids. Germline V gene sequence: CDR1 MNHEY, CDR2 SVGAGI. Trimming pared 6 bases from V and 0 bases from J, leaving 9 bases between. The CDR3 DNA follows: TGTGCCAGCAGAAGCGTCCGCTCTGGAAACACCATATATTTT. Translation gives CASRSVRSGNTIYF.

J is TRBJ2-2 and V is TRBV18, with 7 bases lining up with TRBD1. V lost 2 bases, J lost 1 base, and 1 base stayed unmatched. The CDR3 contains 15 residues. Germline CDR1 KGHSH, CDR2 LQKENI. Written as DNA, the CDR3 is TGTGCCAGCTCACCAGGGACAGTGAACACCGGGGAGCTGTTTTTT. It encodes CASSPGTVNTGELFF.

The chain uses TRBV30 and TRBJ2-5; 10 bases fit TRBD1. CDR3 length equals 13 residues. Unmatched junction bases numbered 4, after V lost 5 bases and J lost 4 bases. Germline CDR1 reads GTSNPN; CDR2 reads SVGIG (reference sequence). The CDR3 nucleotides read TGTGCCTGGGGGACAGGGGCTGGAGAGACCCAGTACTTC. It codes for CAWGTGAGETQYF.